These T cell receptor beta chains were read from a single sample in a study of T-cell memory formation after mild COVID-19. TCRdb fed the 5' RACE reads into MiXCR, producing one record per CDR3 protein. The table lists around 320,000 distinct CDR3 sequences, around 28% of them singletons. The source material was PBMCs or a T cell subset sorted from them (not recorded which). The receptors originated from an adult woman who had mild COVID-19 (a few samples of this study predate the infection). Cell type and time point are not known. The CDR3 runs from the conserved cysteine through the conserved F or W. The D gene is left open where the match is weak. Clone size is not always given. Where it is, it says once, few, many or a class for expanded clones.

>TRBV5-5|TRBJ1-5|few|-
CASSLERPTGSNQPQHF
TGTGCCAGCAGCTTGGAGCGGCCGACCGGGAGCAATCAGCCCCAGCATTTT
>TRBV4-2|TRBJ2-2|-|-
CASSGGLDTGELFF
TGTGCCAGCAGTGGGGGGTTGGACACCGGGGAGCTGTTTTTT
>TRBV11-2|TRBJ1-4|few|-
CASNLRGNEKLFF
TGTGCCAGCAACCTCAGGGGTAATGAAAAACTGTTTTTT
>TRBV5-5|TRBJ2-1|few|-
CASSPLTNNNEQFF
TGTGCCAGCAGCCCCTTGACGAATAACAATGAGCAGTTCTTC
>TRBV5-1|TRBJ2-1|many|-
CASSPGASSYNEQFF
TGCGCCAGCAGCCCCGGGGCAAGCTCCTACAATGAGCAGTTCTTC
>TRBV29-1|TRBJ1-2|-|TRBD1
CSVDWDGQGSGYTF
TGCAGCGTTGATTGGGATGGACAGGGTTCTGGCTACACCTTC
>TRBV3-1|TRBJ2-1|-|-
CASSQGPPSSYNEQFF
TGTGCCAGCAGCCAGGGACCCCCGAGCTCCTACAATGAGCAGTTCTTC
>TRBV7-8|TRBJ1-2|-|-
CASSPTGQNYGYTF
TGTGCCAGCAGTCCTACAGGGCAAAACTATGGCTACACCTTC
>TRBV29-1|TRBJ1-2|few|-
CSVEDRQDTYGYTF
TGCAGCGTTGAAGATCGACAGGATACCTATGGCTACACCTTC
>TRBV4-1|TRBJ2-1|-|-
CASSQDTTVTNPEQFF
TGCGCCAGCAGCCAAGATACGACAGTCACCAACCCTGAGCAGTTCTTC
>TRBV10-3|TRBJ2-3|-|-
CAISESEDHSYYTDTQYF
TGTGCCATCAGTGAGTCTGAGGACCATTCATATTACACAGATACGCAGTATTTT
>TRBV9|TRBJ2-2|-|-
CASSVDGAGVKAGELFF
TGTGCCAGCAGCGTAGATGGGGCAGGGGTAAAGGCCGGGGAGCTGTTTTTT
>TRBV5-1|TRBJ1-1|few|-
CASSNRQNTEAFF
TGCGCCAGCAGCAACCGACAGAACACTGAAGCTTTCTTT
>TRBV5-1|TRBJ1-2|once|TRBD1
CASSWGTAGDYGYTF
TGCGCCAGCAGCTGGGGGACAGCCGGGGACTATGGCTACACCTTC
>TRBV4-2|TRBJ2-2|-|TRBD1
CASSQVDRAGTGELFF
TGTGCCAGCAGCCAAGTGGACAGGGCCGGCACCGGGGAGCTGTTTTTT
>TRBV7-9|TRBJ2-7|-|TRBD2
CASSLAGTTGYF
TGTGCCAGCAGCTTGGCCGGGACTACGGGGTACTTC
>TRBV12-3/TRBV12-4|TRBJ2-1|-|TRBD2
CASSLALRTSGRGNEQFF
TGTGCCAGCAGTTTAGCCCTCCGGACTAGCGGGAGGGGCAATGAGCAGTTCTTC
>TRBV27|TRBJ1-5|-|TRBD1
CASSYGTGGNQPQHF
TGTGCCAGCAGTTACGGGACAGGCGGCAATCAGCCCCAGCATTTT
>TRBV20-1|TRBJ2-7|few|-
CSARPITRDAEQYF
TGCAGTGCTAGACCGATTACCAGGGATGCCGAGCAGTACTTC
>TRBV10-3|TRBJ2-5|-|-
CAISEKLGAEVRETQYF
TGTGCCATCAGTGAAAAACTTGGCGCAGAGGTTCGGGAGACCCAGTACTTC
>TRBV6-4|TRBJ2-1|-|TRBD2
CASSVASGIPLNEQFF
TGTGCCAGCAGTGTCGCCAGCGGGATCCCCCTTAATGAGCAGTTCTTC
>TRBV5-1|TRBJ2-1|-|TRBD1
CASNPGQGGGPFF
TGCGCCAGCAATCCGGGACAGGGAGGGGGCCCGTTCTTC
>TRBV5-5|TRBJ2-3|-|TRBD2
CASSRGLAGVYGLTDTQYF
TGTGCCAGCAGCCGGGGACTAGCGGGAGTCTACGGGTTAACAGATACGCAGTATTTT
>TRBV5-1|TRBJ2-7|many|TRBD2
CASSGGLAGGPYEQYF
TGCGCCAGCAGCGGGGGACTAGCGGGAGGGCCTTACGAGCAGTACTTC
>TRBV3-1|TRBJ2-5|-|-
CASSAFLNGGEETQYF
TGTGCCAGCAGCGCCTTTTTAAACGGGGGTGAAGAGACCCAGTACTTC
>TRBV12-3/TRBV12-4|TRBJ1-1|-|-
CASSWWGSTEAFF
TGTGCCAGCAGTTGGTGGGGGAGCACTGAAGCTTTCTTT
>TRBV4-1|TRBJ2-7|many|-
CASSQSGMGSYEQYF
TGCGCCAGCAGCCAATCGGGTATGGGCTCCTACGAGCAGTACTTC
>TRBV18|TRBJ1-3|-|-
CASSPGALGTIYF
TGTGCCAGCTCACCCGGAGCCCTGGGCACCATATATTTT
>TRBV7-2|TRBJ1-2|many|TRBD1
CAISGTGANYGYTF
TGTGCCATATCGGGGACAGGAGCTAACTATGGCTACACCTTC
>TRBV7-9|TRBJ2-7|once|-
CASSLDSREKQYF
TGTGCCAGCAGCTTAGATTCCAGAGAAAAGCAGTACTTC
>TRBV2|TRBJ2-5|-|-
CASMAGLWDQETQYF
TGTGCCAGCATGGCCGGTTTATGGGACCAAGAGACCCAGTACTTC
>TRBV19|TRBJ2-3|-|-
CASSISNRWAQYF
TGTGCCAGTAGTATAAGCAACCGTTGGGCGCAGTATTTT
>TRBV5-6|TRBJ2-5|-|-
CASSLESEGYQETQYF
TGTGCCAGCAGCTTGGAGTCGGAGGGGTACCAAGAGACCCAGTACTTC
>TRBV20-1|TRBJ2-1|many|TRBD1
CSAAPGQLDNEQFF
TGCAGTGCTGCCCCGGGACAGCTCGACAATGAGCAGTTCTTC
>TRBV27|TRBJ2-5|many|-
CASSWGYQETQYF
TGTGCCAGCAGTTGGGGGTACCAAGAGACCCAGTACTTC
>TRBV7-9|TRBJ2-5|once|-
CASSPTGRSQETQYF
TGTGCCAGCAGCCCGACGGGACGGTCCCAAGAGACCCAGTACTTC
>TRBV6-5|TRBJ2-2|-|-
CASSHTWGKGTGELFF
TGTGCCAGCAGTCATACTTGGGGGAAAGGAACCGGGGAGCTGTTTTTT
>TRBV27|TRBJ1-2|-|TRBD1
CASSRQGQRYGYTF
TGTGCCAGCAGTCGACAGGGGCAGAGGTATGGCTACACCTTC
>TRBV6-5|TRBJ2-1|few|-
CASSYSKSYGSYNEQFF
TGTGCCAGCAGTTACTCGAAAAGTTACGGTTCCTACAATGAGCAGTTCTTC
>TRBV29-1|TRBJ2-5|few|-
CSVRFVQETQYF
TGCAGCGTGAGATTTGTGCAAGAGACCCAGTACTTC